These 3 T cell receptor beta chains originate from one sample sequenced in a study of blood T cell repertoires in COVID-19. Assay used: immunoSEQ multiplex PCR; TCRdb lists only in-frame clones, some missing. The sample carries 95,000 to 120,000 clones, over 70% recorded once. The sequenced sample consisted of peripheral blood. Receptors were obtained from a man aged 45-65 years with acute or convalescent COVID-19.

This clone was recorded only once. The CDR3 DNA reads as TGCGCCAGCAGTGAGTCGTTTTCTGCGGGGGCTTTCTTT. The encoded protein is CASSESFSAGAFF. The chain combines TRBV10-1 with TRBJ1-1, with no clear D. This CDR3 is 13 amino acids long. CDR1 and CDR2 from the germline V gene are WNHNN and SYGVQD (reference sequence). Trimming took off 0 bases at V and 11 bases at J, with 13 bases between the two ends.

The chain couples TRBV7-2 to TRBJ1-6; D is ambiguous. The V end lost 1 base, the J end lost 3 bases, and 7 bases lay between the germline ends. Germline CDR1 SGHTA, CDR2 FQGNSA. The CDR3 length is 15 residues. CDR3 DNA: TGTGCCAGCAGCTTAGGCACGGTCTATAATTCACCCCTCCACTTT. Its translation: CASSLGTVYNSPLHF.

The chain has TRBV5-4 and TRBJ2-2, with D perhaps TRBD1 (6 bases). Germline lookup yields CDR1 SGHNT and CDR2 YYREEE (reference sequence). The CDR3 runs to 15 residues. Trimming stripped 0 bases from V and 5 bases from J, with 11 bases between. CDR3 in DNA: TGTGCCAGCAGCTTGGAAGGGGGTGAGACCGGGGAGCTGTTTTTT. Translated, it gives CASSLEGGETGELFF.